This passage covers 16 T cell receptor beta chains from one sample sequenced in a study of beta chain features in type 1 diabetes. Every isolated RNA sample was fully reverse transcribed, so sequencing captured expressed TCRB transcripts. The assay was immunoSEQ multiplex PCR, and TCRdb's table has in-frame clones only and misses some. This table holds roughly 150,000 clones, more than 9.5% found once. Sequenced input: central memory CD4+ T cells from blood. These receptors were obtained from a man between 18 and 29 years old in good health.

This clone was seen many times. The rearrangement joins TRBV7-8 to TRBJ2-3, with 11 bases that match TRBD2. Germline V gives CDR1 SGHVS, CDR2 FQNEAQ. The CDR3 has 15 amino acids. The V gene end was trimmed by 3 bases and the J gene end by 5 bases; junction bases not matched to a gene: 4. The CDR3 spells CASSLLAGGRDTQYF. CDR3 nucleotides: TGTGCCAGCAGCTTGCTAGCGGGGGGCAGAGATACGCAGTATTTT.

The genes are TRBV29-1 and TRBJ2-1; D is perhaps TRBD2 (6 bases). Germline V lookup: CDR1 SQVTM, CDR2 ANQGSEA. The CDR3 contains 15 residues. V was cut by 7 bases and J by 5 bases, with 21 bases left in between. In nucleotides, the CDR3 is TGCAGCGCCAGTGCGGGGCTGTTGGCGGACAATGAGCAGTTCTTC. It specifies CSASAGLLADNEQFF.

This chain connects TRBV4-3 to TRBJ2-3, with TRBD2 matching 12 bases. CDR1 and CDR2 from the germline V gene are LGHNA and YSLEER. This CDR3 spans 16 amino acids. The junction had 8 bases not matched to a gene; V was cut back by 4 bases and J by 6 bases. The chain's CDR3 is CASSRRTSGVGDTQYF. The CDR3 DNA is TGCGCCAGCAGCCGTAGGACTAGCGGGGTGGGTGATACGCAGTATTTT.

The chain joins TRBV7-2 to TRBJ1-5; TRBD1 agrees at 7 bases. V shed 6 bases and J 6 bases; nucleotides not matched to a gene: 5. Germline lookup yields CDR1 SGHTA and CDR2 FQGNSA. The CDR3 sequence is 13 residues long. In nucleotides, the CDR3 is TGTGCCAGCAGTCAACAGGGGCGTCAGCCCCAGCATTTT. Amino acids: CASSQQGRQPQHF.

This clone turned up a few times. This chain links TRBV5-1 with TRBJ1-2, with 8 bases aligning to TRBD1. Trimming at V came to 0 bases and at J to 4 bases, leaving 2 bases not matched to a gene. Germline assignment: CDR1 SGHRS and CDR2 YFSETQ. There are 14 residues in the CDR3. CDR3 bases: TGCGCCAGCAGCTTGGGACAGGGGACCTATGGCTACACCTTC. Translated, it gives CASSLGQGTYGYTF.

This clone appeared a few times. The chain employs TRBV7-2 and TRBJ2-3, with a tentative D call TRBD2 (7 bases). Germline V gene lookup returns CDR1 SGHTA and CDR2 FQGNSA. The CDR3 is 15 amino acids. Trimming removed 8 bases at V and 2 bases at J, with 17 bases between. CDR3 coding DNA: TGTGCCAGCGCCCCTAAGGGGGGGCACACAGATACGCAGTATTTT. It is translated as CASAPKGGHTDTQYF.

This clone appeared a few times. This rearrangement joins TRBV28 to TRBJ1-5; D remains unclear. The V end lost 6 bases, the J end lost 4 bases, and 7 bases lay between the germline ends. This CDR3 region has 12 residues. Germline-derived CDR1 and CDR2 are MDHEN and SYDVKM. CDR3 sequence: CASRGPNQPQHF. DNA for the CDR3: TGTGCCAGCAGAGGTCCTAATCAGCCCCAGCATTTT.

This clone has a handful of counts. The CDR3 here is CASSVAGAYEQYF. In DNA form, the CDR3 reads TGTGCCAGCAGCGTAGCGGGAGCCTACGAGCAGTACTTC. The chain couples TRBV9 to TRBJ2-7; the D gene is possibly TRBD2 (6 bases). Germline assignment: CDR1 SGDLS and CDR2 YYNGEE. The length of the CDR3 is 13 residues. V dropped 0 bases and J dropped 2 bases, with 6 bases sitting between them.

V and J are TRBV5-1 and TRBJ2-4; TRBD1 matches 9 bases. The CDR3 totals 15 residues. Germline assignment: CDR1 SGHRS and CDR2 YFSETQ. V was clipped by 1 base and J by 4 bases; unmatched bases: 3. Written as DNA, the CDR3 is TGCGCCAGCAGCTTGCTCGGGACAGGGAAAAACATTCAGTACTTC. Protein: CASSLLGTGKNIQYF.

The rearrangement joins TRBV2 to TRBJ2-1, with D possibly being TRBD1 (5 bases). The V gene's germline CDR1 is SNHLY and CDR2 FYNNEI. Trimming took 7 bases from V and 0 from J, leaving 13 bases between them. The CDR3 totals 15 residues. The CDR3 DNA is TGTGCCAGCAAGTTCCAGGGTACCTCCTACAATGAGCAGTTCTTC. Protein product: CASKFQGTSYNEQFF.

This clone has only a few counts. The genes are TRBV18 and TRBJ2-7, with 9 bases that match TRBD1. The CDR3 contains 16 residues. V was clipped by 4 bases and J by 3 bases; unmatched bases: 10. Per germline, CDR1 KGHSH and CDR2 LQKENI. This CDR3 is CASSLPGQGPFYEQYF. In nucleotides, the CDR3 is TGTGCCAGCTCACTTCCGGGACAGGGTCCTTTCTACGAGCAGTACTTC.

This rearrangement joins TRBV2 to TRBJ2-5; D is undetermined. V lost 2 bases and J 4 bases, leaving 8 bases between the germline ends. There are 13 residues in the CDR3. Germline-derived CDR1 and CDR2 are SNHLY and FYNNEI. The CDR3 DNA reads as TGTGCCAGCAGTGAATCCGGGTTAGAGACCCAGTACTTC. Residues: CASSESGLETQYF. Supplemented by reference TRBV2 and TRBJ2-5, the full variable domain reads EPEVTQTPSHQVTQMGQEVILRCVPISNHLYFYWYRQILGQKVEFLVSFYNNEISEKSEIFDDQFSVERPDGSNFTLKIRSTKLEDSAMYFCASSESGLETQYFGPGTRLLVL.

In its sample, this clone was seen once. This chain joins TRBV18 and TRBJ2-1; the D gene is possibly TRBD2 (5 bases). The CDR3 is made up of 15 amino acids. Trimming stripped 3 bases from V and 1 base from J, with 10 bases between. The germline gives CDR1 KGHSH, CDR2 LQKENI. The CDR3 nucleotides are TGTGCCAGCTCACCGGACGGGAAATCCTACAATGAGCAGTTCTTC. As protein: CASSPDGKSYNEQFF.

The sample holds a few counts of this clone. The CDR3 region has the DNA TGTGCCATCGGCTGGGAGAACACTGAAGCTTTCTTT. Amino acid sequence: CAIGWENTEAFF. The chain combines TRBV10-3 with TRBJ1-1; D is uncertain. Germline-derived CDR1 and CDR2 are ENHRY and SYGVKD. V was clipped by 8 bases and J by 1 base, with 8 bases between them. The CDR3 length is 12 residues.

This clone was counted only a few times. The chain uses TRBV7-9 and TRBJ1-4, with 10 positions matching TRBD1. The V and J ends lost 5 bases and 8 bases, in that order; junction bases with no gene match: 8. Germline V CDR1 and CDR2: SEHNR, FQNEAQ (reference sequence). This CDR3 is 15 amino acids long. The CDR3 DNA reads as TGTGCCAGCAGCGCAATGGGACAGGGGTTAGAAAAACTGTTTTTT. Translated: CASSAMGQGLEKLFF.

This clone has just a few counts. The CDR3 DNA follows: TGTGCCAGCAGTCCCGTGACAGCCGAAGGCGGCTACACCTTC. This translates into CASSPVTAEGGYTF. V usage is TRBV6-6 and J usage is TRBJ1-2; TRBD1 might be the D (5 bases). The CDR3 runs to 14 residues. V lost 5 bases to trimming and J lost 8 bases, with 18 bases between them. CDR1 and CDR2 from the germline V gene are MNHNY and SVGAGI (reference sequence).